Below, one T cell receptor (beta chain) is given with its context. Its antigen remains unidentified. No per-base quality is available; no much larger clone lies one base away. These data belong to a study of cytomegalovirus exposure and HLA in healthy donors (dated by TCRdb to 2016 to 2017). Background on the whole study: According to an earlier analysis of a few hundred of the donors, 150 million to 200 million T cells yielded 95 million to 140 million unique TCR beta sequences and 250 to 350 Gb of sequence data. An early release that covered about 600 HLA-typed donors contained 250 to 350 gigabases of sequencing data and tens of millions of unique TCR sequences. Of the roughly 400 genotyped donors, 81% fell in the genetic ancestry cluster associated with self-reported Caucasian donors. The study aimed to test whether signatures of past pathogen exposure could be identified by cataloging public T cell receptors. Using immunosequencing, the study profiled T cell repertoires from around 680 subjects and related those repertoires to cytomegalovirus serostatus. In addition to the first cohort of approximately 670 subjects, a separate validation cohort of approximately 120 different subjects was used. High-throughput TCR immunosequencing, statistical association of individual TCRs with disease status, and machine learning were combined to predict cytomegalovirus infection status. To study patterns of TCR occurrence, a later analysis re-analyzed previously published TCR beta repertoires from several hundred donors and added high-resolution HLA genotyping. The later analysis used no new phenotypic data to find candidate immune exposures, relying instead on TCR beta sequences and their occurrence across donors. An earlier analysis of some 600 of the donors applied high-throughput TCR beta sequencing to assess whether each TCR beta V gene segment acted as functional or pseudogenic. Donor age, sex, ethnicity and CMV serostatus were compiled together with the repertoire data. A later genetic analysis used genome-wide SNP genotypes for about 60% of the roughly 670 donors, treating that subset as a discovery cohort. All discovery cohort repertoires had been generated using a single sequencing platform. HLA typing covered class I and class II loci at four-digit resolution. Typing coverage varied by locus: about 620-630 donors for A, B, C, DRB1 and DQB1; roughly 510 for DQA1; 600 to 610 for DPA1; approximately 490 for DPB1. Because of strong linkage in the cohort, roughly five DR-DQ haplotypes were treated as single units for association and clustering. Among 350 to 400 genotyped donors of the cohort, an average of about 240,000 unique TCR beta nucleotide sequences were sequenced per donor, roughly 20% of them non-productive.

Per the germline V gene, MDHEN is the CDR1 and SYDVKM is the CDR2. V lost 1 base and J lost 4 bases; the stretch between them is 11 bases long. The CDR3 measures 15 amino acids from cysteine to phenylalanine. The read is trimmed to its CDR3 DNA, 45 bases read in frame from base 1. The cohort consisted of 666 healthy bone marrow donors. At the time of sampling, every cohort member was nominally healthy, though immune exposures that went unrecorded were likely present. The donor was CMV seropositive and was included in the group of some 290 seropositive cohort members. A peripheral blood sample was provided by each donor, and peripheral blood mononuclear cells were used for TCR beta sequencing. The Qiagen DNeasy Blood Extraction Kit was used to extract genomic DNA from the blood cell samples. Receptor amplification or capture employed the immunoSEQ multiplex PCR assay. For the multiplex PCR, a mixture combining 60 forward primers for TCR Vbeta segments and 13 reverse primers for TCR Jbeta segments was used. The CDR3 region of rearranged TCR beta genes was amplified from genomic DNA with a multiplex PCR assay. Amplified TCR beta libraries were sequenced as 87-base-pair reads on the Illumina HiSeq System. As for how the authors treated the data: A later analysis counted about 80 million unique TCR beta chains across the 666 repertoires, and some 11 million of these chains were shared by at least two donors. A nearest-neighbor algorithm error-corrected the raw reads and collapsed the reads into unique sequences, merging closely related sequences to remove PCR and sequencing errors. Alignment of CDR3 sequences to IMGT reference sequences was used to assign V, D and J gene segments. For a sequence to be retained, at least a six-nucleotide match to both a V gene segment and a J gene segment was required. A rearrangement was called productive if the CDR3 had no stop codons and remained in frame with V and J, and every other rearrangement was called non-productive. Following IMGT convention, CDR3 was defined as the stretch from the second conserved V-encoded cysteine up to the conserved J-encoded phenylalanine. Sequences without an unambiguous match to a single V gene segment were excluded from the earlier analysis of 500 to 700 of the donors. In an earlier analysis of 450 to 750 of the donors, a V segment was called functional when productive rearrangements were above 56.7%, and segregating when the standard deviation between donors exceeded 5%. A statistical classification framework was built to diagnose cytomegalovirus status from the catalog of TCR beta chain sequences. In a later analysis, TCR nucleotide sequences were compared against IMGT/GENE-DB human TR gene sequences so that V and J genes could be assigned. In a later analysis, CDR3 sequences and most-parsimonious VDJ recombination scenarios were assigned using the TCRdist pipeline. A later analysis defined each TCR beta chain by its CDR3 amino acid sequence plus V-gene family, and excluded reads lacking a unique V-gene family. In a later analysis, around 600 highly shared, low-generation-probability nucleotide sequences were removed to address suspected cross-contamination and a sequencing artifact. For each public chain, a later analysis derived a clonal expansion index from normalized ranks of inferred template counts within each repertoire. Generation probabilities in a later analysis came from a VDJ recombination model fitted to out-of-frame rearrangements, and those results were checked against IGoR. Hypergeometric tests were used in a later analysis to score TCR-TCR, TCR-HLA and TCR-CMV co-occurrence, with a repertoire-size bias correction applied to the TCR pairs. To estimate false discovery rates, a later analysis permuted the HLA or CMV assignments 20 times. A later analysis grouped co-occurring TCRs with DBSCAN, adding TCRdist sequence similarity when clustering within HLA-allele-positive subsets. Repertoires with fewer than 30,000 or more than 120,000 public chains, plus five repertoires with anomalous nucleotide sharing, were excluded from co-occurrence clustering. TCRdb holds this immuneACCESS table with in-frame rearrangements only. Some clones are missing; in checked studies, unresolved V genes explain under half, and the rest has no known cause. That table supplies the V and J calls and clone size; D and trimming were determined from the DNA. Recorded for this sample are tens of thousands of clones; 60% to 80% of them occurred a single time. In total, the top ten clones hold roughly 5.1% of the sample.

What the research found in general, with its limitations: A further reported finding was that TCR beta sequences accurately predicted the HLA-A and HLA-B alleles for most subjects in the first cohort. When HLA alleles, especially DR and DQ, strongly co-occurred, TCR associations were difficult to assign to individual alleles. A later analysis associated about 17,000 TCR beta sequences with specific HLA alleles at a false discovery rate of 0.05. The classifier was reported to diagnose cytomegalovirus status with high specificity and sensitivity in both the original and validation cohorts. A later genetic analysis reported fewer N-insertions in productive TCRs among donors in an Asian-associated ancestry cluster than the roughly 620-donor mean. The sequencing pipeline was judged likely to have produced a cluster of highly shared sequence variants as a technical artifact. Some IMGT-functional V segments, including TRBV6-2 and TRBV6-3, could not be distinguished by the 87-base-pair reads and were therefore excluded. The authors suggested that the approach could potentially be generalized to other disease states and immunological phenotypes. Compared with equally common non-associated chains, HLA-associated TCR beta chains in a later analysis were more clonally expanded and had lower generation probabilities. Most TCR sequences were seen in very few donors, while some public TCRs were found in many individuals. Most CMV-associated TCR beta chains appeared to be HLA-restricted in a later analysis, and the HLA associations seemed to be driven largely by CMV exposure. Linkage disequilibrium might explain the correlated functional status among segregating V segments, but an unknown experimental factor could not be excluded. A later analysis found that TCR association rates varied across HLA loci, with DRB1 alleles showing the most associated TCRs and HLA-C alleles the fewest. According to a later analysis, parvovirus B19, influenza, CMV and Epstein-Barr virus appeared linked to several top co-occurrence clusters. In an earlier analysis of approximately 590 of the donors, most TCR beta V segments appeared in productive rearrangements about 87% or about 30% of the time, broadly matching IMGT annotations. In vitro tests confirmed that a few of the cytomegalovirus-associated TCR beta chains recognize cytomegalovirus antigens. Because HLA typing was unavailable for some donors at each locus, only the typed subset was used in association tests. Presence/absence analyses assumed roughly uniform sequencing depth across donors, an assumption that may not hold. In the study, 164 TCR beta chains were listed as associated with cytomegalovirus. CMV serostatus was the only immune exposure information available for the cohort. A later genetic analysis associated a missense DCLRE1C variant with V-gene and J-gene trimming of TCR beta chains, and an independent cohort replicated the association. Because counts were too low, about 15 rarely observed V segments, including chromosome 9 orphons, were left out of the earlier analysis of a few hundred of the donors. Only TCR beta chains were sequenced in this cohort, and the absence of alpha or paired-chain data limited detectable features.

This clonotype originated in a male donor in good health and CMV-seropositive. The sequencing input was PBMCs. This chain joins TRBV28 to TRBJ1-3, with a weak D call of TRBD1 (6 bases match). The DNA reads TGTGCCAGCAGTTTATCCCAGGGGATAGGAAACACCATATATTTT. It is translated as CASSLSQGIGNTIYF.